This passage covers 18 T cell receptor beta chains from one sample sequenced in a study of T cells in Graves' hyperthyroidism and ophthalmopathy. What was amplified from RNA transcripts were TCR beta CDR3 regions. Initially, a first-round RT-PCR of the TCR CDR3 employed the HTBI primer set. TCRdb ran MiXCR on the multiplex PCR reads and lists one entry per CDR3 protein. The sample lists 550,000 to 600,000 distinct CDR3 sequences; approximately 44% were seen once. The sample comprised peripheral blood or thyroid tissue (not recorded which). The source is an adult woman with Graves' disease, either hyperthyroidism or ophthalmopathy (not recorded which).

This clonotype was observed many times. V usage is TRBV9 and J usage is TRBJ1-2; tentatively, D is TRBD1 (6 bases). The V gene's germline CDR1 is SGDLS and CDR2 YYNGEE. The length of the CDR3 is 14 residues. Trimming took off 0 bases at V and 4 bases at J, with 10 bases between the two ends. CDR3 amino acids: CASSVAGGVYGYTF. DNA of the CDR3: TGTGCCAGCAGCGTAGCCGGGGGCGTCTATGGCTACACCTTC.

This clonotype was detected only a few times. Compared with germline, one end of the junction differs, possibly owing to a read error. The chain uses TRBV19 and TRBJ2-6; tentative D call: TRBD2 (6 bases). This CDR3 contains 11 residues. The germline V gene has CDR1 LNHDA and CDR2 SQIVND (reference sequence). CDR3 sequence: CASSIGSHGAF. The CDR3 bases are TGTGCCAGTAGTATCGGGAGTCATGGAGCTTTC.

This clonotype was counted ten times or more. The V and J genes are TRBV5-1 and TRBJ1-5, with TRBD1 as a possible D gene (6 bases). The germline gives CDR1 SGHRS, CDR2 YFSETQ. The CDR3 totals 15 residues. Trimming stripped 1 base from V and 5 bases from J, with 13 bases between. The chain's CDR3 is CASSLMGGSDQPQHF. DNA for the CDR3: TGCGCCAGCAGCTTGATGGGGGGCAGCGATCAGCCCCAGCATTTT.

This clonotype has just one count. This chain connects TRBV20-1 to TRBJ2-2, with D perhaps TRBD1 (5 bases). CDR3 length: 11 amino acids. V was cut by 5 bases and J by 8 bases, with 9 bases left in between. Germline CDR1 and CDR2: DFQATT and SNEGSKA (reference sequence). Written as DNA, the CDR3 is TGCAGTGCTTATCGGACAGGGGAGCTGTTTTTT. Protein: CSAYRTGELFF.

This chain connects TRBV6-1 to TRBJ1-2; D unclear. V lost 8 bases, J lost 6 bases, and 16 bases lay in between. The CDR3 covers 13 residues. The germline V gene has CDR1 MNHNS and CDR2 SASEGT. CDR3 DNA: TGTGCCAGCTCGACCGTTTTAACGGATGGCTACACCTTC. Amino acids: CASSTVLTDGYTF.

CDR3 in DNA: TGCAGTGCTCCAGGTGGGACAGCCTACGAGCAGTACTTC. Protein product: CSAPGGTAYEQYF. The V gene is TRBV20-1, the J gene TRBJ2-7, with TRBD1 identical over 7 bases. The CDR3 totals 13 residues. Germline loops: CDR1 DFQATT, CDR2 SNEGSKA (reference sequence). V lost 5 bases and J lost 2; bases outside the gene matches: 6.

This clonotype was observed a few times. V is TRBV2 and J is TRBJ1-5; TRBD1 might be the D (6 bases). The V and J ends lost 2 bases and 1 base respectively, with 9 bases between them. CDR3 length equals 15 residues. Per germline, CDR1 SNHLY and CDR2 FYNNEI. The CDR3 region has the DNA TGTGCCAGCAGTGAACGTCAGGGGAGCAATCAGCCCCAGCATTTT. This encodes CASSERQGSNQPQHF.

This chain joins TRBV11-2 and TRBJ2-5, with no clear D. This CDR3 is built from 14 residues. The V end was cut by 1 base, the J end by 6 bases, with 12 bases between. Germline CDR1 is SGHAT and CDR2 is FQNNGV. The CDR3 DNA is TGTGCCAGCAGCTTAGTGCGGCCTCCGAAGACCCAGTACTTC. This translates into CASSLVRPPKTQYF.

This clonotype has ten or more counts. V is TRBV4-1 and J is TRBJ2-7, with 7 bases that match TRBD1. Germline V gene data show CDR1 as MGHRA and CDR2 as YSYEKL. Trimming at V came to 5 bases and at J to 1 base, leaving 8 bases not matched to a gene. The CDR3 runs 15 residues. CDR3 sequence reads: CASSNIRDRSYEQYF. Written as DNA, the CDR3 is TGCGCCAGCAGCAATATCCGGGACAGATCCTACGAGCAGTACTTC.

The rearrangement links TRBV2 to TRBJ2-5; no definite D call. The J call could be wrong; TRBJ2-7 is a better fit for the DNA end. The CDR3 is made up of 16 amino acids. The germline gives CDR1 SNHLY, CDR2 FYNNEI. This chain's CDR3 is CASSEGYGLRTYEQYF. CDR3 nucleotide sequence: TGTGCCAGCAGTGAGGGATACGGCCTCCGGACCTACGAGCAGTACTTC.

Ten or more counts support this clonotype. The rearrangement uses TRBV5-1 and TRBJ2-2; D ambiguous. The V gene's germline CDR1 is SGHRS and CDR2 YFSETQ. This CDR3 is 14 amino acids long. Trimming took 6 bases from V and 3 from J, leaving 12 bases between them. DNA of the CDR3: TGCGCCAGCACCAGTAGCCCACACACCGGGGAGCTGTTTTTT. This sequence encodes CASTSSPHTGELFF.

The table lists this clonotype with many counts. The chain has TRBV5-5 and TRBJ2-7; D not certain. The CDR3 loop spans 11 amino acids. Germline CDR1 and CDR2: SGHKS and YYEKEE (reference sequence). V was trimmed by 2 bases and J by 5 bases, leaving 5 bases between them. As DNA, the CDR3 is TGTGCCAGCAGCTTCATCGACGAGCAGTACTTC. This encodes CASSFIDEQYF.

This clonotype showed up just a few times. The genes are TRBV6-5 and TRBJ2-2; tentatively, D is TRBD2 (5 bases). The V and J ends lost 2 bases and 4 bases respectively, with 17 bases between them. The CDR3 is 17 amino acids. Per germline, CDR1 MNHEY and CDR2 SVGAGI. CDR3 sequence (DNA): TGTGCCAGCAGTTACCCCGGGGTCGGTAAAGGCACCGGGGAGCTGTTTTTT. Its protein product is CASSYPGVGKGTGELFF.

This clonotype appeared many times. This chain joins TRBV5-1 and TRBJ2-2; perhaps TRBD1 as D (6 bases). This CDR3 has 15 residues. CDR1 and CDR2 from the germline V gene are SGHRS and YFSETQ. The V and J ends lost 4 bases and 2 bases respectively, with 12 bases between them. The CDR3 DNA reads TGCGCCAGCAGCCCCGACAGGAGTAACACCGGGGAGCTGTTTTTT. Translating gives CASSPDRSNTGELFF.

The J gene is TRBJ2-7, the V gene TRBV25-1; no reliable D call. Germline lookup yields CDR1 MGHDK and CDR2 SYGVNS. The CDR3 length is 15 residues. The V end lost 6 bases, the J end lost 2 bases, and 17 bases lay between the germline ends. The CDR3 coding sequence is TGTGCCAGCAGAGACGGATTACAAGCTACCTACGAGCAGTACTTC. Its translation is CASRDGLQATYEQYF.

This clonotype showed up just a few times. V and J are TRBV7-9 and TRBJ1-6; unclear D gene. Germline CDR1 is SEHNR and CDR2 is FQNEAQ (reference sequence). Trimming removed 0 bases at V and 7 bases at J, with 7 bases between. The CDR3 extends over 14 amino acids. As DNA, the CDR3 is TGTGCCAGCAGCTTAGCCTCAGTGAATTCACCCCTCCACTTT. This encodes CASSLASVNSPLHF.

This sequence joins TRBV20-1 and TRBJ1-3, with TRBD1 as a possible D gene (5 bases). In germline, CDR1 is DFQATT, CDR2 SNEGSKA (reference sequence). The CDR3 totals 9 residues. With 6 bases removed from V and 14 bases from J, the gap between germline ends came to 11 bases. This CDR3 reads CSAGDRVYF. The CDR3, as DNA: TGCAGTGCCGGCGACAGAGTATATTTT.

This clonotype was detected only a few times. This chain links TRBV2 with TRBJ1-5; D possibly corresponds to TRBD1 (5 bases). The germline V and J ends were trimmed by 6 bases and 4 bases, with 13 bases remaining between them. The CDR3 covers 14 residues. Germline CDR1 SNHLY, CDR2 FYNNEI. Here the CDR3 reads CASSSIKGNQPQHF. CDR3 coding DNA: TGTGCCAGCAGCTCAATAAAGGGGAATCAGCCCCAGCATTTT.